Below, one T cell receptor beta chain is given with its context. The data belong to a study of PD-1 blockade in classical Hodgkin lymphoma. Measured with immunoSEQ multiplex PCR; TCRdb has only the in-frame clones, and not every one. This repertoire shows 25,000 to 40,000 clones, around 82% found once; its top ten account for approximately 35%. Brentuximab vedotin exposure varied, and every patient relapsed after autologous stem cell transplantation. The ends were cut back, 6 bases at V and 5 bases at J, with 11 bases in the middle. The CDR3 totals 13 residues. The V gene's germline CDR1 is SEHNR and CDR2 FQNEAQ (reference sequence).

The chain links TRBV7-9 to TRBJ2-1, with a tentative D call TRBD1 (6 bases). The material was peripheral blood mononuclear cells (PBMCs), obtained at baseline. The TCR originated in a human donor with classical Hodgkin lymphoma. DNA for the CDR3: TGTGCCAGCAGTTACAACAGGGACAATGAGCAGTTCTTC. Encoded protein: CASSYNRDNEQFF.